This T cell receptor beta chain was identified during a study of human T cells and chemical hapten exposure. As for the study in general: Sensitization applied 2% DPC to roughly 2 cm by roughly 2 cm of upper inner arm skin. Among samples, TCR yields varied mainly because of small differences in pooled library volume. The study, taken as a whole, reports: Patch test score was positively correlated with the counts of TCRs that had expanded at PT1.

MiXCR, run by TCRdb on the RACE reads, gives a single entry per CDR3 protein. The sample carries a few hundred thousand distinct CDR3 sequences, about 6% recorded once. On this clonotype: Its matching antigen is unknown.

The time point denotes: patch test 2, 6 weeks after DPC sensitization. The treatment is: therapeutic diphenylcyclopropenone sensitization with weekly scalp DPC. The CDR3 length is 13 residues. Between the trimmed V and J ends, which lost 4 bases and 7 bases, there was a span of 10 bases. Germline V lookup: CDR1 MGHRA, CDR2 YSYEKL. The origin of this receptor is a woman under 30 with alopecia areata. Some clones in this sample may be carry-over from other donors' samples. Sequencing used whole blood, obtained in connection with sensitization to the hapten diphenylcyclopropenone (DPC). V usage is TRBV4-1 and J usage is TRBJ2-2; D ambiguous. CDR3 amino acids: CASSRIGHGELFF. CDR3 in DNA: TGCGCCAGCAGCCGGATTGGTCACGGGGAGCTGTTTTTT.